Each of the 19 T cell receptor beta chains below was sequenced from the same sample in a study of shared clonotypes between healthy human individuals. Profiling relied on immunoSEQ multiplex PCR, and the TCRdb table lists in-frame clones only, not all of them. The table has some 2,000,000 clones, about 95% seen once; the top ten hold roughly 1%. CD45RO-negative CD8 cells positively selected for CCR7 made up the naive population, which excluded terminally differentiated effector memory CD45RA+ cells. Sequences were obtained from naive CD8+ T cells sorted from blood. These receptors originate from a young man in good health.

V is TRBV5-1 and J is TRBJ2-5; tentative D call: TRBD2 (6 bases). Germline V lookup: CDR1 SGHRS, CDR2 YFSETQ. The CDR3 is 15 amino acids. The V and J ends lost 0 bases and 5 bases respectively, with 14 bases between them. CDR3 sequence (DNA): TGCGCCAGCAGCTTGGCCATTGCGGGGTCGGAGACCCAGTACTTC. Amino acid sequence: CASSLAIAGSETQYF.

The chain is built from TRBV4-3 and TRBJ2-5, with 7 bases matching TRBD2. Germline CDR1 and CDR2: LGHNA and YSLEER. Germline trimming cut 4 bases from V and 3 bases from J; bases unmatched to any gene: 8. This CDR3 region has 15 residues. CDR3: CASSLLLAREETQYF. As DNA, the CDR3 is TGCGCCAGCAGCCTATTACTAGCGAGAGAAGAGACCCAGTACTTC.

This rearrangement joins TRBV6-5 to TRBJ2-7; TRBD2 might be the D (7 bases). In germline, CDR1 is MNHEY, CDR2 SVGAGI. This CDR3 comprises 15 residues. V was trimmed by 2 bases and J by 5 bases, leaving 16 bases between them. CDR3 DNA: TGTGCCAGCAGTTACCTGCGGGGGCGCGTCGACGAGCAGTACTTC. This codes for CASSYLRGRVDEQYF.

The rearrangement links TRBV29-1 to TRBJ1-2, with D perhaps matching TRBD1 (6 bases). The CDR3 is 11 residues long. With 3 bases removed from V and 5 bases from J, the gap between germline ends came to 7 bases. CDR1 SQVTM and CDR2 ANQGSEA come from the germline V gene. CDR3 sequence reads: CSVDRGYGYTF. The CDR3 region has the DNA TGCAGCGTTGACAGGGGTTATGGCTACACCTTC.

The CDR3 sequence is CASSITDPIETYEQYF. In DNA form, the CDR3 reads TGCGCCAGCAGCATTACTGACCCAATAGAGACCTACGAGCAGTACTTC. This chain links TRBV5-1 with TRBJ2-7, with unresolved D. The V gene's germline CDR1 is SGHRS and CDR2 YFSETQ. The germline V and J ends were trimmed by 4 bases and 2 bases, with 19 bases remaining between them. The CDR3 covers 16 residues. The complete variable domain, with remaining parts taken from reference TRBV5-1 and TRBJ2-7, reads KAGVTQTPRYLIKTRGQQVTLSCSPISGHRSVSWYQQTPGQGLQFLFEYFSETQRNKGNFPGRFSGRQFSNSRSEMNVSTLELGDSALYLCASSITDPIETYEQYFGPGTRLTVT.

The chain combines TRBV5-5 with TRBJ2-7, with TRBD1 matching 7 bases. The germline V gene encodes CDR1 SGHKS and CDR2 YYEKEE (reference sequence). This CDR3 comprises 16 residues. The trim removed 0 bases at V and 2 bases at J, leaving 8 bases unmatched. The CDR3: CASSLARGQSPYEQYF. The CDR3 DNA reads TGTGCCAGCAGCTTGGCCAGGGGACAGTCCCCCTACGAGCAGTACTTC.

This clone was counted a single time. The chain carries TRBV6-5 and TRBJ2-7, with D perhaps TRBD1 or TRBD2 (5 bases each). V was cut by 2 bases and J by 7 bases, with 15 bases left in between. Germline V CDR1 and CDR2: MNHEY, SVGAGI. This CDR3 is built from 14 residues. The DNA of the CDR3 is TGTGCCAGCAGTTACGGGACCGGAGCCTTAGAGCAGTACTTC. Translated: CASSYGTGALEQYF.

This clone appeared once. The CDR3 is CASSLVQGLEETQYF. The CDR3 DNA is TGTGCCAGCAGCTTAGTTCAGGGGCTTGAAGAGACCCAGTACTTC. The chain is built from TRBV7-9 and TRBJ2-5; a weak D match, TRBD1 (6 bases). The CDR3 sequence is 15 residues long. Germline V gives CDR1 SEHNR, CDR2 FQNEAQ (reference sequence). V lost 1 base, J lost 3 bases, and 12 bases lay in between.

This chain links TRBV14 with TRBJ2-1; TRBD2 matches 11 bases. Germline loops: CDR1 SGHDN, CDR2 FVKESK. CDR3 length equals 18 residues. After removal of 0 bases from V and 6 bases from J, the junction contained 10 bases not matched to a gene. This CDR3 reads CASSQESPVAGGPNEQFF. For the CDR3, the DNA is TGTGCCAGCAGCCAAGAATCCCCGGTAGCGGGAGGGCCCAATGAGCAGTTCTTC.

The rearrangement uses TRBV27 and TRBJ2-7; 7 bases map to TRBD2. The CDR3 extends over 14 amino acids. Germline loops: CDR1 MNHEY, CDR2 SMNVEV (reference sequence). The ends lost 4 bases at V and 2 bases at J; junction bases unmatched: 5. The CDR3 DNA sequence: TGTGCCAGCAGTTGGGGGGGATCGACCTACGAGCAGTACTTC. Residues: CASSWGGSTYEQYF.

The chain is built from TRBV10-2 and TRBJ2-7; 9 bases match TRBD1. The CDR3 sequence is 15 residues long. The germline CDR1 and CDR2 sequences are WSHSY and SAAADI. After removal of 4 bases from V and 4 bases from J, the junction contained 8 bases not matched to a gene. CDR3 protein: CASSGDRGEGYEQYF. As DNA, the CDR3 is TGCGCCAGCAGTGGTGACAGGGGGGAGGGGTACGAGCAGTACTTC.

The chain carries TRBV4-3 and TRBJ2-2; 9 bases align to TRBD1. Germline V gene sequence: CDR1 LGHNA, CDR2 YSLEER. With V trimmed by 3 bases and J by 6 bases, 5 bases remained unmatched. This CDR3 comprises 15 residues. CDR3 in DNA: TGCGCCAGCAGCCATATACAGGGGGCTGCCGGGGAGCTGTTTTTT. Amino acid sequence: CASSHIQGAAGELFF.

This chain links TRBV28 with TRBJ1-1; 8 nucleotides line up with TRBD1. The germline gives CDR1 MDHEN, CDR2 SYDVKM. The CDR3 has 13 residues. V was pared by 6 bases and J by 4 bases, with 4 bases of the junction left unmatched. The CDR3 here is CASSYTGGTEAFF. In DNA form, the CDR3 reads TGTGCCAGCAGCTACACAGGGGGCACTGAAGCTTTCTTT.

This chain joins TRBV4-1 and TRBJ2-7; D may be TRBD2 (5 bases). Germline values: CDR1 MGHRA, CDR2 YSYEKL. The CDR3 extends over 15 amino acids. Trimming took 0 bases from V and 2 from J, leaving 11 bases between them. The CDR3, as DNA: TGCGCCAGCAGCCAAGAGAAGGGAGTTGCCTACGAGCAGTACTTC. It translates to CASSQEKGVAYEQYF.

The chain uses TRBV28 and TRBJ2-3, with D unresolved. Germline V CDR1 and CDR2: MDHEN, SYDVKM. This CDR3 is 14 amino acids long. Trimming cost V 3 bases and J 0 bases, with 7 bases left between them. CDR3 amino acids: CASSFMVSTDTQYF. For the CDR3, the DNA is TGTGCCAGCAGTTTCATGGTTAGCACAGATACGCAGTATTTT.

This chain connects TRBV19 to TRBJ2-1, with TRBD2 matching over 7 bases. The CDR3 has 14 amino acids. In germline, CDR1 is LNHDA, CDR2 SQIVND (reference sequence). Trimming took 10 bases from V and 0 from J; bases not matched to a gene: 6. The CDR3 DNA follows: TGTGCCACCCAGGGAGGGAGCTCCTACAATGAGCAGTTCTTC. It encodes CATQGGSSYNEQFF.

The rearrangement links TRBV10-2 to TRBJ2-5; a weak D match, TRBD1 (5 bases). The CDR3 extends over 14 amino acids. The V end lost 5 bases, the J end lost 3 bases, and 13 bases lay between the germline ends. Germline V gives CDR1 WSHSY, CDR2 SAAADI. This chain's CDR3 is CASSFGAWKETQYF. In DNA form, the CDR3 reads TGCGCCAGCAGTTTTGGGGCCTGGAAAGAGACCCAGTACTTC.

V and J are TRBV19 and TRBJ1-5; D is possibly TRBD1 (5 bases). This CDR3 has 14 amino acids. CDR1 LNHDA and CDR2 SQIVND come from the germline V gene (reference sequence). Trimming took off 9 bases at V and 3 bases at J, with 15 bases between the two ends. In DNA, the CDR3 is TGTGCCAGCTCCGACAGAGGGTACAATCAGCCCCAGCATTTT. It specifies CASSDRGYNQPQHF.

This clone has more than one count but fewer than ten. The J gene is TRBJ2-1, the V gene TRBV4-3; D gene uncertain. Deletions cut 0 bases from V and 3 bases from J, with 3 bases between. Germline V gene sequence: CDR1 LGHNA, CDR2 YSLEER. CDR3 length: 13 residues. The CDR3 here is CASSQDSYNEQFF. CDR3 nucleotide sequence: TGCGCCAGCAGCCAAGACAGCTACAATGAGCAGTTCTTC.